Listed here is a single TCR beta chain. This clone's antigen is unknown. Within one base of it there is no much larger clone, and no base qualities were kept. To sequence the TCRbeta CDR3 region, genomic DNA was isolated from the sorted cells. The immunoSEQ Assay was used to sequence the TCRbeta CDR3 regions. TCRdb holds this immuneACCESS table with in-frame rearrangements only. Some clones are missing; in checked studies, unresolved V genes explain under half, and the rest has no known cause. Counted in this sample were roughly 41,000 clones; 82% of them appeared once. The ten largest clones represent about 1.8% of the sample. Patients with a history of autoimmune disease or receiving systemic immunosuppression were excluded from the trial. Peripheral blood for TCR sequencing was drawn from every dose cohort at baseline, at cycle 4 day 1 and at cycle 7 day 1. The samples were taken from a phase I, first-in-human, multicenter, open-label dose-escalation trial of ivuxolimab. Adults with locally advanced or metastatic melanoma, renal cell, hepatocellular, or head and neck squamous cell carcinoma were enrolled in the trial. CD4+ and CD8+ T cells were sorted separately from peripheral blood before TCR sequencing.

This record comes from a study of OX40 agonist ivuxolimab in advanced cancers. Regarding the research as a whole: Ivuxolimab, which targeted the costimulatory receptor OX40 (CD134), was an agonistic, fully human IgG2 monoclonal antibody. The point of sequencing TCRbeta in the periphery was to test whether ivuxolimab changed TCR sequence diversity and drove clonal T-cell expansion. The paper reports the monotherapy dose-escalation portion (N ≈ 50 patients) of the phase I ivuxolimab trial. Of the roughly 51 patients in dose escalation, some 20 had hepatocellular carcinoma, some 15 had melanoma, 9 had renal cell carcinoma and 9 had head and neck cancer. Three dose-escalation patients achieved partial responses, one with hepatocellular carcinoma and two with cutaneous melanoma. Intravenous ivuxolimab was administered to patients every 2 weeks at six dose levels: 0.01, 0.1, 0.3, 1.5, 3 and 10 mg/kg. Patients were allowed to have had prior anti-PD-1, anti-PD-L1 or anti-CTLA-4 therapy, and around 40% of the dose-escalation patients had previously received checkpoint inhibitors. The dose-escalation cohort was roughly 83% male with a mean age of about 60 years, ranging from 23 to 79.

From cysteine to phenylalanine, the CDR3 is 16 amino acids long. Only the CDR3 DNA is retained, 48 bases long and in frame from the first base. The germline V gene (reference sequence) sets CDR1 to LNHDA and CDR2 to SQIVND. V loses 4 bases at its end and J loses 2 bases; junction bases beyond the gene matches: 8. The research as a whole found: After ivuxolimab, more expanded clones were found on average in CD8+ T cells than in CD4+ T cells. Low levels of normalized T-cell clonal expansion were also seen in some nonresponding patients. The antigen specificity of the peripheral T cells that underwent clonal expansion was not determined. At doses from 0.1 to 3.0 mg/kg, clonal expansion was seen in both CD4+ and CD8+ blood T cells between baseline and week 6. In partial responders in the 0.1-3.0 mg/kg groups, normalized peripheral clonal expansion was found to be among the lowest, especially among CD8+ T cells.

The source of this sequence is an adult with an advanced solid tumor such as melanoma, head and neck, liver or kidney cancer. This chain joins TRBV19 to TRBJ1-3; 7 junctional bases match TRBD1. The sample consisted of CD4+ or CD8+ T cells sorted from blood, taken in a trial of the OX40 agonist ivuxolimab. The CDR3 protein is CASSTPTGTAGNTIYF. Read as DNA, the sequence is TGTGCCAGTAGTACCCCTACCGGGACAGCTGGAAACACCATATATTTT.